This entry lists 28 T cell receptor beta chains sequenced from one sample in a study of cytomegalovirus exposure and HLA in healthy donors. The PCR used 60 Vbeta and 13 Jbeta primers. The assay was immunoSEQ multiplex PCR, and TCRdb's table has in-frame clones only and misses some. Found here are about 140,000 clones, about 80% of them singletons; the top ten hold 1.4%. Sequencing input: PBMCs. Receptor source: a man aged 30 to 39 in good health and CMV-seropositive.

The chain recombines TRBV25-1 with TRBJ2-7, with TRBD2 as a possible D gene (6 bases). Between the trimmed V and J ends, which lost 3 bases and 3 bases, there was a span of 18 bases. Germline V gene lookup returns CDR1 MGHDK and CDR2 SYGVNS. The CDR3 has 16 residues. The CDR3 protein is CASSDRTGAEFYEQYF. CDR3 in DNA: TGTGCCAGCAGTGACAGGACGGGAGCCGAGTTCTACGAGCAGTACTTC.

CDR3 DNA: TGCGCCAGCAGCTTCGGGCAGGGGAACTACGAGCAGTACTTC. This sequence encodes CASSFGQGNYEQYF. The V gene is TRBV5-1, the J gene TRBJ2-7, with D possibly TRBD1 on 6 matching bases. Germline V CDR1 and CDR2: SGHRS, YFSETQ. The length of the CDR3 is 14 residues. V lost 2 bases and J lost 3, with 12 bases in between.

The V gene is TRBV27, the J gene TRBJ1-4; 8 nucleotides agree with TRBD1. The junction had 18 bases not matched to a gene; V was cut back by 5 bases and J by 4 bases. CDR3 length equals 19 residues. Germline-derived CDR1 and CDR2 are MNHEY and SMNVEV (reference sequence). The CDR3 DNA is TGTGCCAGCAGTCCGACAAGGACAGGGCCCCCGATGGGTAATGAAAAACTGTTTTTT. Protein sequence: CASSPTRTGPPMGNEKLFF. Combining the CDR3 with reference TRBV27 and TRBJ1-4 gives the whole variable domain EAQVTQNPRYLITVTGKKLTVTCSQNMNHEYMSWYRQDPGLGLRQIYYSMNVEVTDKGDVPEGYKVSRKEKRNFPLILESPSPNQTSLYFCASSPTRTGPPMGNEKLFFGSGTQLSVL.

This rearrangement joins TRBV28 to TRBJ2-7; 8 nucleotides line up with TRBD2. Germline lookup yields CDR1 MDHEN and CDR2 SYDVKM. This CDR3 comprises 18 residues. Trimming took 6 bases from V and 4 from J; bases not matched to a gene: 20. CDR3 amino acids: CASSLRRQVGLDLYEQYF. The CDR3 DNA sequence: TGTGCCAGCAGCCTTCGGCGGCAGGTGGGACTAGATTTGTACGAGCAGTACTTC.

As for this clone: Its ends do not fully match the called genes, so a read error is possible. This rearrangement joins TRBV7-7 to TRBJ2-3, with 8 bases that match TRBD2. This CDR3 contains 14 residues. The V gene's germline CDR1 is SSHAT and CDR2 FNYEAQ (reference sequence). The CDR3 loop reads CASSTQAGADTQYF. The CDR3 coding sequence is TGTGCTAGCAGCACACAAGCGGGGGCAGATACGCAGTATTTT.

This clone occurred once. The V call is TRBV9, the J call TRBJ1-6, with 10 positions matching TRBD1. Germline CDR1 and CDR2: SGDLS and YYNGEE. This CDR3 region has 16 residues. Trimming took 4 bases from V and 5 from J; bases not matched to a gene: 6. CDR3 in amino acids: CASSTHGQGDNSPLHF. The DNA of the CDR3 is TGTGCCAGCAGCACACACGGACAGGGGGATAATTCACCCCTCCACTTT.

The V call is TRBV6-1, the J call TRBJ1-1; 9 positions agree with TRBD1. The CDR3 loop spans 14 amino acids. J lost 5 bases, V lost 3 bases, and 4 bases had no gene match. CDR1 MNHNS and CDR2 SASEGT come from the germline V gene. In DNA, the CDR3 is TGTGCCAGCAGTGAGTACAGGGGGCAGACTGAAGCTTTCTTT. This encodes CASSEYRGQTEAFF.

The gene calls are TRBV27 and TRBJ1-1, with TRBD1 as a possible D gene (6 bases). Germline CDR1 MNHEY, CDR2 SMNVEV (reference sequence). The CDR3 is 14 residues long. Trimming took 6 bases from V and 0 from J, leaving 11 bases between them. The CDR3 DNA sequence: TGTGCCAGCAGCCCAGGACAGTTGAACACTGAAGCTTTCTTT. This translates into CASSPGQLNTEAFF.

The rearrangement links TRBV7-8 to TRBJ2-5; possible D gene TRBD2, 6 bases. Looked up from germline, CDR1 is SGHVS and CDR2 is FQNEAQ. CDR3 size: 14 residues. Trimming removed 2 bases at V and 4 bases at J, with 11 bases between. CDR3 loop: CASSLQGGSETQYF. DNA of the CDR3: TGTGCCAGCAGCTTACAGGGAGGTTCAGAGACCCAGTACTTC.

V is TRBV10-3 and J is TRBJ1-1, with D perhaps TRBD1 (5 bases). The length of the CDR3 is 13 residues. The germline V gene encodes CDR1 ENHRY and CDR2 SYGVKD. Trimming removed 6 bases at V and 4 bases at J, with 12 bases between. The CDR3 sequence is CAIRQGDGTEAFF. CDR3 bases: TGTGCCATCAGGCAGGGTGACGGCACTGAAGCTTTCTTT.

The chain employs TRBV5-1 and TRBJ1-3, with 11 bases aligning to TRBD1. Germline-derived CDR1 and CDR2 are SGHRS and YFSETQ. The length of the CDR3 is 16 residues. Unmatched junction bases numbered 8, after V lost 0 bases and J lost 9 bases. CDR3 protein: CASSLDGGTGGLTIYF. The DNA of the CDR3 is TGCGCCAGCAGCTTGGATGGAGGGACAGGGGGGCTCACCATATATTTT.

The V call is TRBV11-2, the J call TRBJ2-7; D possibly corresponds to TRBD2 (6 bases). Trimming took off 1 base at V and 3 bases at J, with 10 bases between the two ends. The CDR3 consists of 14 residues. Germline V gene lookup returns CDR1 SGHAT and CDR2 FQNNGV. This CDR3 is CASSLGQGLYEQYF. The CDR3 DNA is TGTGCCAGCAGCTTAGGGCAGGGACTCTACGAGCAGTACTTC.

This clone was recorded many times. CDR3 DNA sequence: TGTGCCAGCAGGCCCAGGGGCAGCACCGCTTCTCTTGACACTGAAGCTTTCTTT. Protein product: CASRPRGSTASLDTEAFF. The genes are TRBV4-2 and TRBJ1-1; the D gene is possibly TRBD1 (6 bases). The CDR3 has 18 residues. The V gene lost 6 bases and the J gene lost 3 bases, with 26 bases spanning the gap. In germline, CDR1 is LGHNA, CDR2 YNFKEQ.

V usage is TRBV11-3 and J usage is TRBJ2-3; 7 positions match TRBD1. The CDR3 is 15 residues long. With 2 bases clipped from V and 1 base from J, the junction kept 3 bases outside the gene matches. Per germline, CDR1 SGHNT and CDR2 YENEEA. The CDR3 DNA is TGTGCCAGCAGCTTACGACAGGGAGGCACAGATACGCAGTATTTT. Protein sequence: CASSLRQGGTDTQYF. Full variable domain (missing parts from reference TRBV11-3 and TRBJ2-3): EAGVVQSPRYKIIEKKQPVAFWCNPISGHNTLYWYLQNLGQGPELLIRYENEEAVDDSQLPKDRFSAERLKGVDSTLKIQPAELGDSAVYLCASSLRQGGTDTQYFGPGTRLTVL.

The chain has TRBV21-1 and TRBJ2-7; TRBD1 is the table's D call and was not checked against the DNA. TRBV21-1 is tagged as a pseudogene. CDR3 size: 15 residues. CDR3 coding DNA: TGTGCCAGCAGCAAAGGAAGGACAGGGTTCTACGAGCAGTACTTC. Protein sequence: CASSKGRTGFYEQYF.

The chain is built from TRBV7-3 and TRBJ2-7, with TRBD2 as a possible D gene (6 bases). Germline CDR1 reads SGHTA; CDR2 reads FQGTGA. V was trimmed by 5 bases and J by 6 bases, leaving 14 bases between them. This CDR3 has 13 amino acids. CDR3 bases: TGTGCCAGCAGCCGAGGTAGGGAGGCCGAGCAGTACTTC. Its translation is CASSRGREAEQYF.

The J gene is TRBJ2-3, the V gene TRBV28; D remains unclear. The CDR3 runs 14 residues. CDR1 and CDR2 from the germline V gene are MDHEN and SYDVKM. V dropped 9 bases and J dropped 3 bases, with 16 bases sitting between them. The CDR3 spells CASSAAPSTDTQYF. CDR3 in DNA: TGTGCCAGTTCTGCGGCACCCTCAACAGATACGCAGTATTTT.

The genes are TRBV5-6 and TRBJ1-2; 8 positions match TRBD1. Germline-derived CDR1 and CDR2 are SGHDT and YYEEEE. The J segment lost 4 bases and the V segment lost 4 bases, leaving 12 bases of the junction unmatched. The CDR3 is 16 residues long. For the CDR3, the DNA is TGTGCCAGCAGCGATCAATTGGACAGGGATGGCTATGGCTACACCTTC. It is translated as CASSDQLDRDGYGYTF. Full variable domain (missing parts from reference TRBV5-6 and TRBJ1-2): DAGVTQSPTHLIKTRGQQVTLRCSPKSGHDTVSWYQQALGQGPQFIFQYYEEEERQRGNFPDRFSGHQFPNYSSELNVNALLLGDSALYLCASSDQLDRDGYGYTFGSGTRLTVV.

This clone has only one observation. CDR3: CASSLNWGLYNEQFF. CDR3 nucleotides: TGTGCCAGCAGCTTAAATTGGGGGCTTTACAATGAGCAGTTCTTC. The J gene is TRBJ2-1, the V gene TRBV7-2; D may be TRBD1 (6 bases). This CDR3 comprises 15 residues. V was clipped by 2 bases and J by 4 bases, with 12 bases between them. The germline CDR1 and CDR2 sequences are SGHTA and FQGNSA.

This sequence joins TRBV19 and TRBJ2-1; 9 nucleotides match TRBD1. Germline V gene data show CDR1 as LNHDA and CDR2 as SQIVND (reference sequence). J lost 4 bases, V lost 1 base, and 8 bases had no gene match. This CDR3 comprises 17 residues. CDR3: CASSIALTGGYYNEQFF. As DNA, the CDR3 is TGTGCCAGTAGTATAGCACTTACAGGGGGCTATTACAATGAGCAGTTCTTC.

This chain uses TRBV2 with TRBJ2-5; 9 positions match TRBD1. Trimming took 5 bases from V and 4 from J; bases not matched to a gene: 8. Germline CDR1 and CDR2: SNHLY and FYNNEI. This CDR3 has 15 residues. The CDR3 here is CASSQTGGRRETQYF. The CDR3 region has the DNA TGTGCCAGCAGTCAGACAGGGGGAAGGCGAGAGACCCAGTACTTC. The full variable domain, with the rest looked up from reference TRBV2 and TRBJ2-5, is EPEVTQTPSHQVTQMGQEVILRCVPISNHLYFYWYRQILGQKVEFLVSFYNNEISEKSEIFDDQFSVERPDGSNFTLKIRSTKLEDSAMYFCASSQTGGRRETQYFGPGTRLLVL.

There are a few counts of this clone. V gene TRBV10-3 combines with J gene TRBJ2-5, with D possibly being TRBD1 (6 bases). V was shortened by 0 bases and J by 5 bases, with 13 bases between the two germline ends. Germline CDR1 reads ENHRY; CDR2 reads SYGVKD. The CDR3 extends over 15 amino acids. CDR3 in DNA: TGTGCCATCAGTGAGTCGAGAAGGGGGAGCGAGACCCAGTACTTC. Translation gives CAISESRRGSETQYF.

Worth noting for this clone: The same CDR3 can be traced to other DNA sequences in this sample. The rearrangement joins TRBV18 to TRBJ2-1; 7 bases match TRBD1. J gave up 5 bases and V 3 bases, and 1 base lay outside the gene matches. This CDR3 is 13 amino acids long. Per the germline V gene, CDR1 is KGHSH and CDR2 is LQKENI. CDR3 DNA: TGTGCCAGCTCACCCGGGACAGACAATGAGCAGTTCTTC. Its translation: CASSPGTDNEQFF.

This chain connects TRBV29-1 to TRBJ1-2; TRBD1 is a possible D gene (5 bases). The germline V gene encodes CDR1 SQVTM and CDR2 ANQGSEA. V was shortened by 4 bases and J by 7 bases, with 10 bases between the two germline ends. The CDR3 covers 11 residues. In DNA, the CDR3 is TGCAGCGTTGGGCCGGGGGGTGGCTACACCTTC. Residues: CSVGPGGGYTF.

The V and J genes are TRBV27 and TRBJ1-2; D might be TRBD1 (5 bases). The CDR3 is made up of 14 amino acids. With 6 bases removed from V and 10 bases from J, the gap between germline ends came to 21 bases. The V gene's germline CDR1 is MNHEY and CDR2 SMNVEV (reference sequence). The CDR3 DNA follows: TGTGCCAGCAGGCAAGACAGCCTCCGTTCGAACTACACCTTC. Protein sequence: CASRQDSLRSNYTF.

The gene calls are TRBV28 and TRBJ2-2, with a tentative D call TRBD2 (5 bases). Germline V lookup: CDR1 MDHEN, CDR2 SYDVKM. Between the trimmed V and J ends, which lost 8 bases and 2 bases, there was a span of 9 bases. CDR3 size: 13 residues. The CDR3 DNA reads as TGTGCCAGCGTAGACTACAACACCGGGGAGCTGTTTTTT. Amino acids: CASVDYNTGELFF.

The chain's CDR3 is CASSLRSPANTGELFF. Written as DNA, the CDR3 is TGTGCCAGCAGCTTAAGGAGCCCCGCCAACACCGGGGAGCTGTTTTTT. The gene calls are TRBV7-9 and TRBJ2-2; D ambiguous. The CDR3 extends over 16 amino acids. The V and J ends lost 2 bases and 2 bases respectively, with 12 bases between them. Germline loops: CDR1 SEHNR, CDR2 FQNEAQ (reference sequence).

The chain combines TRBV4-1 with TRBJ1-1; 9 bases agree with TRBD1. Trimming removed 1 base from V and 4 bases from J; junction bases left unmatched: 25. Germline loops: CDR1 MGHRA, CDR2 YSYEKL. The CDR3 totals 22 residues. In DNA, the CDR3 is TGCGCCAGCAGCCAAGTGATTCCAACGTACGCCGGGACAGGGAATTGGGGCACTGAAGCTTTCTTT. It is translated as CASSQVIPTYAGTGNWGTEAFF.